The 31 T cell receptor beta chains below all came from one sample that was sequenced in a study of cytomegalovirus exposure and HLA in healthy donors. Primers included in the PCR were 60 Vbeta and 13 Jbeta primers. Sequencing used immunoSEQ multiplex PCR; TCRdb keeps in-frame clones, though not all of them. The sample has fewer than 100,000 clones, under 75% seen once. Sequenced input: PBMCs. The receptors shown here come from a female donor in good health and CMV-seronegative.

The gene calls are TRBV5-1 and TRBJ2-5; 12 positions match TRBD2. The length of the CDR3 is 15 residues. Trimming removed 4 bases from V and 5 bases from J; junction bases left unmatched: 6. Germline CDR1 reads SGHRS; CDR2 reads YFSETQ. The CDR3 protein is CASSQGTSGLETQYF. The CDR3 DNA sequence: TGCGCCAGCAGCCAGGGGACTAGCGGGTTGGAGACCCAGTACTTC.

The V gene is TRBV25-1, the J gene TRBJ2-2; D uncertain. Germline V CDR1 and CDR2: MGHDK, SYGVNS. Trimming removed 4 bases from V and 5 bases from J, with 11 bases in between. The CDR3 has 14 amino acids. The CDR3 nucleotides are TGTGCCAGCAGTGCCCTAACTTGGACCGGGGAGCTGTTTTTT. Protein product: CASSALTWTGELFF.

The DNA of the CDR3 is TGTGCCAGCAGTGAAGGGACTAGCGGGAACAATGAGCAGTTCTTC. Its translation is CASSEGTSGNNEQFF. V and J are TRBV6-1 and TRBJ2-1; 12 bases map to TRBD2. Unmatched junction bases numbered 0, after V lost 1 base and J lost 5 bases. This CDR3 is 15 amino acids long. Germline V gene data show CDR1 as MNHNS and CDR2 as SASEGT.

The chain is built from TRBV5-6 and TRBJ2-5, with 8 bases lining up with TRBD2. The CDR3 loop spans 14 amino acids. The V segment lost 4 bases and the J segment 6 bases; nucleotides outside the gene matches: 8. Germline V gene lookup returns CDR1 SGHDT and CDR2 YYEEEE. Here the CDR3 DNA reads TGTGCCAGCAGCAACGCCGGGGGGGGTCAGACCCAGTACTTC. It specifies CASSNAGGGQTQYF.

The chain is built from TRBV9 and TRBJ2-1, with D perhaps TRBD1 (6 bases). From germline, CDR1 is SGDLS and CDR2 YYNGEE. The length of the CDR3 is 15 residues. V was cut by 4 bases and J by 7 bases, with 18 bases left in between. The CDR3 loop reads CASSLDSQRRNEQFF. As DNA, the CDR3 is TGTGCCAGCAGCTTGGACAGTCAACGGAGGAATGAGCAGTTCTTC.

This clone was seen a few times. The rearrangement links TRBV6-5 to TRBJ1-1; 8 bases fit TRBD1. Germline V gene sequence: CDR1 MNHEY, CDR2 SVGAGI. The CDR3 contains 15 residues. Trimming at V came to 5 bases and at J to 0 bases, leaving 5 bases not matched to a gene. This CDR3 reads CASSPRDRMNTEAFF. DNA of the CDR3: TGTGCCAGCAGTCCCCGGGACAGGATGAACACTGAAGCTTTCTTT.

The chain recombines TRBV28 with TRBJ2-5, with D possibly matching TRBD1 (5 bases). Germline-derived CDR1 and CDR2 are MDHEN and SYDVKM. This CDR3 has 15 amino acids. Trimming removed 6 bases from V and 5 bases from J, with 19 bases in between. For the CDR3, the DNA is TGTGCCAGCAGACTCCAAGGGGTAACTGGGGAGACCCAGTACTTC. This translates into CASRLQGVTGETQYF.

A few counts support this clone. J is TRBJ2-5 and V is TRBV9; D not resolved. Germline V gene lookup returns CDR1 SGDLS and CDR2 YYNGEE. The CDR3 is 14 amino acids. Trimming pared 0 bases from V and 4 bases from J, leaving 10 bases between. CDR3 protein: CASSVGATRETQYF. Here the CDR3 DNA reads TGTGCCAGCAGCGTAGGGGCAACCAGAGAGACCCAGTACTTC.

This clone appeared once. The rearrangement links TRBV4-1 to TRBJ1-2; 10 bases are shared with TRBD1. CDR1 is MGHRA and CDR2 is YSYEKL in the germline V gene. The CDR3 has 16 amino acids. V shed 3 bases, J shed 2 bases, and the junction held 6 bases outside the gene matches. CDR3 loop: CASSHARTGGNYGYTF. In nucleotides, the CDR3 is TGCGCCAGCAGCCACGCACGGACAGGGGGGAACTATGGCTACACCTTC.

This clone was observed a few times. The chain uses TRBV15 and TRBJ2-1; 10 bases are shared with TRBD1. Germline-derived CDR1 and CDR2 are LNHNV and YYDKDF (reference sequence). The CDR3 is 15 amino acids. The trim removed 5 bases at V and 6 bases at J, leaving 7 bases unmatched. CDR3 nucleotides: TGTGCCACCAGCGCTCCGGGACAGGGGCCCAATGAGCAGTTCTTC. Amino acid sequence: CATSAPGQGPNEQFF. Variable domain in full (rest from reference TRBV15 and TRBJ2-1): DAMVIQNPRYQVTQFGKPVTLSCSQTLNHNVMYWYQQKSSQAPKLLFHYYDKDFNNEADTPDNFQSRRPNTSFCFLDIRSPGLGDTAMYLCATSAPGQGPNEQFFGPGTRLTVL.

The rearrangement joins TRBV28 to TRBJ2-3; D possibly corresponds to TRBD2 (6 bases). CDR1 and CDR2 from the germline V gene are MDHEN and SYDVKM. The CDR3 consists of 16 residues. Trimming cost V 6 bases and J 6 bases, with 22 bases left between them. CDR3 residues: CASSDDTGTSLDTQYF. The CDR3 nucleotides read TGTGCCAGCAGCGACGACACGGGGACTTCACTTGATACGCAGTATTTT.

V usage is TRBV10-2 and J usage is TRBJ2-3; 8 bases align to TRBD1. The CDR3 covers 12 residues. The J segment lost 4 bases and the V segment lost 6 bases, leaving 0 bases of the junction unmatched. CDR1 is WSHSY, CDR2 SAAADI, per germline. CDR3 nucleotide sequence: TGCGCCAGCAGGACAGGGGCAGATACGCAGTATTTT. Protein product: CASRTGADTQYF.

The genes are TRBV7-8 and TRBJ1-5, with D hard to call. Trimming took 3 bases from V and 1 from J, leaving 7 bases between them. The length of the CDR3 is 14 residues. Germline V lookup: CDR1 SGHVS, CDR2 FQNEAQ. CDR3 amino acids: CASSFGASNQPQHF. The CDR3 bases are TGTGCCAGCAGCTTCGGTGCCAGCAATCAGCCCCAGCATTTT.

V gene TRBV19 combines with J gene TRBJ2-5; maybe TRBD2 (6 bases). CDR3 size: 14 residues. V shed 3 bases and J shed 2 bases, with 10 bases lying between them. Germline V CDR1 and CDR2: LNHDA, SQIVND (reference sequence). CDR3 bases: TGTGCCAGTAGTATCCGGGGGTTACAAGAGACCCAGTACTTC. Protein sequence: CASSIRGLQETQYF.

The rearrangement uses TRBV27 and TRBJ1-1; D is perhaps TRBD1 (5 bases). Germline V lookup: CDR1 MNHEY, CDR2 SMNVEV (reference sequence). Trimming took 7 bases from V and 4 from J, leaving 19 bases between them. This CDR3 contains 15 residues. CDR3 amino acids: CASKEGGGGGTEAFF. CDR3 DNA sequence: TGTGCCAGCAAGGAGGGAGGCGGGGGAGGCACTGAAGCTTTCTTT.

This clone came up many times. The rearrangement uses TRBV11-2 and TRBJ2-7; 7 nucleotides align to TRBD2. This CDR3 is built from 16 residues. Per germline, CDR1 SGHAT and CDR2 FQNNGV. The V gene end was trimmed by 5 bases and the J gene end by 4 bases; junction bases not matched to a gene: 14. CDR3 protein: CASSPLWGGRTYEQYF. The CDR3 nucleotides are TGTGCCAGCAGCCCCCTGTGGGGGGGTCGGACTTACGAGCAGTACTTC.

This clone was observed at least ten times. The CDR3, as DNA: TGTGCCAGCAGCACGCGGGGACAGGGGGCGGGTCAGCCCCAGCATTTT. Amino acid sequence: CASSTRGQGAGQPQHF. The rearrangement joins TRBV7-8 to TRBJ1-5; 12 bases are a match to TRBD1. This CDR3 spans 16 amino acids. The germline gives CDR1 SGHVS, CDR2 FQNEAQ. Unmatched junction bases numbered 8, after V lost 5 bases and J lost 6 bases.

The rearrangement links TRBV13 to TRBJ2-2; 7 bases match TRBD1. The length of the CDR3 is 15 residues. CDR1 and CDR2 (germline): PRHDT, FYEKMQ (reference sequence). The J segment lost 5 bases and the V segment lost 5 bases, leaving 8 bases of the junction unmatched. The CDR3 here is CASSGPPGGTGELFF. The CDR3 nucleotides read TGTGCCAGCAGCGGACCGCCAGGGGGTACCGGGGAGCTGTTTTTT.

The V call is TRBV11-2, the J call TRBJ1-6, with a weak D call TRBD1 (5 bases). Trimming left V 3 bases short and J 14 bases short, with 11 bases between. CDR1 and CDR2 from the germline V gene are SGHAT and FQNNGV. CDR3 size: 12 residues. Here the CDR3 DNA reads TGTGCCAGCAGCTTCCCGGGGGGGACCCTCCACTTT. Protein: CASSFPGGTLHF.

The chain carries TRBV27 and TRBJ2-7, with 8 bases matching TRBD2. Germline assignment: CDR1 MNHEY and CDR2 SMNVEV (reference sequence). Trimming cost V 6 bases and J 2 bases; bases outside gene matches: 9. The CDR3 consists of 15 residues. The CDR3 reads CASSGIGSGAYEQYF. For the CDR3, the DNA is TGTGCCAGCAGCGGGATTGGTAGCGGGGCCTACGAGCAGTACTTC.

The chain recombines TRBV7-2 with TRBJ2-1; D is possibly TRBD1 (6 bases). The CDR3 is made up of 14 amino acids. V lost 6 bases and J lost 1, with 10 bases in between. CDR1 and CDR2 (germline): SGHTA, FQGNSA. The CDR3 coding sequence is TGTGCCAGCAGGCCCCAGGGGTCCTACAATGAGCAGTTCTTC. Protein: CASRPQGSYNEQFF. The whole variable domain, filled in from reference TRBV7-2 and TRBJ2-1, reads GAGVSQSPSNKVTEKGKDVELRCDPISGHTALYWYRQSLGQGLEFLIYFQGNSAPDKSGLPSDRFSAERTGGSVSTLTIQRTQQEDSAVYLCASRPQGSYNEQFFGPGTRLTVL.

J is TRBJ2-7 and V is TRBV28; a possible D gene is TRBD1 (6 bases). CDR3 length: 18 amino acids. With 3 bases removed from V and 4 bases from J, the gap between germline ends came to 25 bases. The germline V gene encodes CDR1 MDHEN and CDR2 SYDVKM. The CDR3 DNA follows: TGTGCCAGCAGTTTCCCCCTCTCAGGGGCGAAGGACGAATACGAGCAGTACTTC. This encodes CASSFPLSGAKDEYEQYF.

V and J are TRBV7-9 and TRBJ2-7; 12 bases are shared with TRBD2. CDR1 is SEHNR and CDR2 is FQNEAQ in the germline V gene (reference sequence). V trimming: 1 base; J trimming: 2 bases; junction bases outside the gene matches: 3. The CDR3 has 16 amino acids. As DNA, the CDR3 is TGTGCCAGCAGCTTAGGAACTAGCGGGGGGACCTACGAGCAGTACTTC. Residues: CASSLGTSGGTYEQYF. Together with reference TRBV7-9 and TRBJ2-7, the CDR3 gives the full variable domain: DTGVSQNPRHKITKRGQNVTFRCDPISEHNRLYWYRQTLGQGPEFLTYFQNEAQLEKSRLLSDRFSAERPKGSFSTLEIQRTEQGDSAMYLCASSLGTSGGTYEQYFGPGTRLTVT.

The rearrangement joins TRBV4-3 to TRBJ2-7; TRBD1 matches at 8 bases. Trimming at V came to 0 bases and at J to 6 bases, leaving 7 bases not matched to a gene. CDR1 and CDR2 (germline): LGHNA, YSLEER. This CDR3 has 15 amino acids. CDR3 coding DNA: TGCGCCAGCAGCCAAGAGAGGCAGGGGGCCCGCGAGCAGTACTTC. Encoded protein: CASSQERQGAREQYF.

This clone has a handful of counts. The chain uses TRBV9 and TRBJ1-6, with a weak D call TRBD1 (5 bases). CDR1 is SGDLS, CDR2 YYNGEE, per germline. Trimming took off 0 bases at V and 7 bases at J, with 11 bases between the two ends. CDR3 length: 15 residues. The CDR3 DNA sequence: TGTGCCAGCAGCGTAGCTGGGGGAGGGAATTCACCCCTCCACTTT. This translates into CASSVAGGGNSPLHF.

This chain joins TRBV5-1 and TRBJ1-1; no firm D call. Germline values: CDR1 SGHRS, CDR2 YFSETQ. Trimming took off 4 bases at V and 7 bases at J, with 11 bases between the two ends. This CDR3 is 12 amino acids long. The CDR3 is CASSPLGFEAFF. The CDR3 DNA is TGCGCCAGCAGCCCGCTCGGTTTTGAAGCTTTCTTT.

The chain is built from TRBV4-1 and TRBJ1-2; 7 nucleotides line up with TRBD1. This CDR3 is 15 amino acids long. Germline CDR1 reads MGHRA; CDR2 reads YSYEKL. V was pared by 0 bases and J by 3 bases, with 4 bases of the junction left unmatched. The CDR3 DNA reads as TGCGCCAGCAGCCAAGAAAGGACAGGACACTATGGCTACACCTTC. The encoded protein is CASSQERTGHYGYTF.

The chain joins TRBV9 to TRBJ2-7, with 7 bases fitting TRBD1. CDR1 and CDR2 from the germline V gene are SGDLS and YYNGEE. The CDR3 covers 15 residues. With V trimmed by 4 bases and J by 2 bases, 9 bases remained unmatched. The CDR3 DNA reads TGTGCCAGCAGCCCTCGACAGGGCTCGACCTACGAGCAGTACTTC. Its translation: CASSPRQGSTYEQYF.

The DNA for the CDR3 is TGTGCCAGCAGCCCAGATATCAACACTGAAGCTTTCTTT. Translating gives CASSPDINTEAFF. The rearrangement joins TRBV6-6 to TRBJ1-1; D is ambiguous. Trimming left V 6 bases short and J 2 bases short, with 10 bases between. This CDR3 spans 13 amino acids. The germline gives CDR1 MNHNY, CDR2 SVGAGI (reference sequence).

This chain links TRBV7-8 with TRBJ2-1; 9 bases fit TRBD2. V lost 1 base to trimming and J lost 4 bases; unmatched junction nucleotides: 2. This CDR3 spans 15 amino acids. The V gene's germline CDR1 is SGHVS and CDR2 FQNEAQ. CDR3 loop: CASSLVAGAYNEQFF. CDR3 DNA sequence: TGTGCCAGCAGCTTAGTAGCGGGAGCTTACAATGAGCAGTTCTTC. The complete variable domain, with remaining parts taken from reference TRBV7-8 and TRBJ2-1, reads GAGVSQSPRYKVAKRGQDVALRCDPISGHVSLFWYQQALGQGPEFLTYFQNEAQLDKSGLPSDRFFAERPEGSVSTLKIQRTQQEDSAVYLCASSLVAGAYNEQFFGPGTRLTVL.

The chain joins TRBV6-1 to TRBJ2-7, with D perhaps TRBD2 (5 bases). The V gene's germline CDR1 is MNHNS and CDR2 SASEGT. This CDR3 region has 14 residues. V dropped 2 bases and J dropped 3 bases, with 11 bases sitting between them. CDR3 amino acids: CASSEFGVSYEQYF. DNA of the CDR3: TGTGCCAGCAGTGAATTCGGGGTGAGCTACGAGCAGTACTTC.